The 25 T cell receptor beta chains listed next were all sequenced from one sample in a study of post-analysis software for immune sequencing data. Overall study results and limits: Higher frequency in patients than in controls was seen for about 5 TRBV segments, with TRBV5-6, TRBV5-1 and TRBV20-1 among them.

These receptors' antigens are unknown. Unique molecular identifiers tagged the TCR beta cDNA libraries. TCRdb re-called the PCR reads through MiXCR, storing one row per CDR3 protein. Of hundreds of thousands of distinct CDR3 sequences in the sample, 30% were seen once. The specimen sequenced was blood. The receptors originated from a girl aged 10 to 17 with multiple sclerosis.

V usage is TRBV7-2 and J usage is TRBJ2-7, with 7 bases fitting TRBD1. Germline CDR1 is SGHTA and CDR2 is FQGNSA. With 5 bases clipped from V and 4 bases from J, the junction kept 5 bases outside the gene matches. This CDR3 region has 13 residues. The CDR3 here is CASSKDRSYEQYF. Written as DNA, the CDR3 is TGTGCCAGCAGCAAGGACAGGTCGTACGAGCAGTACTTC.

This clonotype was found a few times. This chain uses TRBV3-1 with TRBJ2-3; TRBD2 might be the D (6 bases). V dropped 4 bases and J dropped 4 bases, with 12 bases sitting between them. The CDR3 length is 14 residues. Germline V lookup: CDR1 LGHDT, CDR2 YNNKEL (reference sequence). The CDR3 loop reads CASSLASEADTQYF. CDR3 DNA: TGTGCCAGCAGCCTGGCTAGCGAGGCAGATACGCAGTATTTT.

This CDR3 is CASSPYPGSSYNEQFF. As DNA, the CDR3 is TGCGCCAGCAGCCCCTATCCGGGAAGCTCCTACAATGAGCAGTTCTTC. J is TRBJ2-1 and V is TRBV5-1; the D gene is possibly TRBD2 (5 bases). The length of the CDR3 is 16 residues. Germline CDR1 and CDR2: SGHRS and YFSETQ. V lost 4 bases to trimming and J lost 0 bases, with 14 bases between them.

This clonotype has a single count. The V gene is TRBV20-1, the J gene TRBJ1-1, with D perhaps matching TRBD1 (6 bases). CDR1 DFQATT and CDR2 SNEGSKA come from the germline V gene (reference sequence). Trimming cost V 4 bases and J 0 bases, with 12 bases left between them. CDR3 length: 14 amino acids. The CDR3 bases are TGCAGTGCTAACCGGGACACCATGAACACTGAAGCTTTCTTT. This translates into CSANRDTMNTEAFF.

The gene calls are TRBV5-6 and TRBJ1-5; D remains ambiguous. Germline V CDR1 and CDR2: SGHDT, YYEEEE. V gave up 0 bases and J gave up 5 bases, with 6 bases separating them. The CDR3 totals 13 residues. The CDR3 coding sequence is TGTGCCAGCAGCTTGGCCCCTGATCAGCCCCAGCATTTT. It codes for CASSLAPDQPQHF.

In its sample, this clonotype was seen a few times. V is TRBV6-4 and J is TRBJ1-2, with D possibly TRBD1 on 5 matching bases. The CDR3 is made up of 13 amino acids. The ends were cut back, 4 bases at V and 5 bases at J, with 11 bases in the middle. Germline-derived CDR1 and CDR2 are MRHNA and SNTAGT. CDR3 bases: TGTGCCAGCAGTGCGAACAGGACATATGGCTACACCTTC. Translation: CASSANRTYGYTF.

This chain links TRBV5-5 with TRBJ2-5; unclear D gene. V dropped 0 bases and J dropped 2 bases, with 8 bases sitting between them. The CDR3 is made up of 14 amino acids. CDR1 SGHKS and CDR2 YYEKEE come from the germline V gene (reference sequence). This CDR3 is CASSLVSRQETQYF. The CDR3 DNA follows: TGTGCCAGCAGCTTGGTGAGCAGGCAAGAGACCCAGTACTTC.

CDR3 sequence (DNA): TGTGCCAGCAGTTTTACCTCGGACATACATGAGCAGTTCTTC. Translated, it gives CASSFTSDIHEQFF. The chain employs TRBV7-2 and TRBJ2-1; possible D gene TRBD1, 5 bases. Germline-derived CDR1 and CDR2 are SGHTA and FQGNSA. The CDR3 is made up of 14 amino acids. V lost 6 bases and J lost 8, with 17 bases in between.

The chain carries TRBV29-1 and TRBJ1-1; 10 nucleotides agree with TRBD1. The CDR3 is 12 residues long. Germline values: CDR1 SQVTM, CDR2 ANQGSEA. Unmatched junction bases numbered 5, after V lost 7 bases and J lost 6 bases. The CDR3 reads CSGQGALAEAFF. CDR3 coding DNA: TGCAGCGGACAGGGGGCTCTCGCTGAAGCTTTCTTT.

The rearrangement links TRBV20-1 to TRBJ2-6; D might be TRBD1 or TRBD2, each matching 6 bases. Germline CDR1 reads DFQATT; CDR2 reads SNEGSKA (reference sequence). V lost 0 bases, J lost 4 bases, and 13 bases lay in between. The CDR3 contains 16 residues. The CDR3: CSARELQGGGANVLTF. The CDR3, as DNA: TGCAGTGCTAGAGAATTACAGGGAGGAGGGGCCAACGTCCTGACTTTC.

The chain joins TRBV5-1 to TRBJ2-7, with 9 bases that match TRBD1. Trimming removed 4 bases from V and 5 bases from J; junction bases left unmatched: 4. From germline, CDR1 is SGHRS and CDR2 YFSETQ. CDR3 size: 13 residues. The CDR3 DNA sequence: TGCGCCAGCAGCATCGGGACAGGGCACGAGCAGTACTTC. Translating gives CASSIGTGHEQYF.

The chain carries TRBV6-5 and TRBJ2-1, with D perhaps assigned TRBD1 or TRBD2 (6 bases each). V was shortened by 6 bases and J by 4 bases, with 13 bases between the two germline ends. CDR3 size: 14 residues. Looked up from germline, CDR1 is MNHEY and CDR2 is SVGAGI. CDR3 residues: CASRSGGQYNEQFF. Written as DNA, the CDR3 is TGTGCCAGCAGGTCCGGGGGCCAATACAATGAGCAGTTCTTC.

CDR3 sequence (DNA): TGTGCCAGCAGGGGACGGAGCCACATGTCCGGGGCCAACGTCCTGACTTTC. Translated: CASRGRSHMSGANVLTF. The chain has TRBV7-9 and TRBJ2-6, with D possibly called TRBD1 or TRBD2 (5 bases each). Germline V CDR1 and CDR2: SEHNR, FQNEAQ (reference sequence). The CDR3 covers 17 residues. Deletions cut 6 bases from V and 4 bases from J, with 19 bases between.

The J gene is TRBJ2-4, the V gene TRBV2; D is unresolved. The V end lost 4 bases, the J end lost 3 bases, and 7 bases lay between the germline ends. The V gene's germline CDR1 is SNHLY and CDR2 FYNNEI. This CDR3 is 13 amino acids long. The CDR3 DNA sequence: TGTGCCAGCAGTGGGCTTGTCAAAAACATTCAGTACTTC. This encodes CASSGLVKNIQYF.

This clonotype has just a few counts. The chain couples TRBV20-1 to TRBJ1-1; D might be TRBD1 (6 bases). The CDR3 is 14 residues long. V was trimmed by 3 bases and J by 4 bases, leaving 15 bases between them. Germline loops: CDR1 DFQATT, CDR2 SNEGSKA (reference sequence). CDR3 in DNA: TGCAGTGCTAGTCGGGGGGCGGTCGGCACTGAAGCTTTCTTT. Translated, it gives CSASRGAVGTEAFF.

The chain has TRBV3-1 and TRBJ2-7; perhaps TRBD2 as D (6 bases). The CDR3 runs to 17 residues. In germline, CDR1 is LGHDT, CDR2 YNNKEL (reference sequence). V was pared by 0 bases and J by 2 bases, with 17 bases between. CDR3 sequence reads: CASSQDSWLASPYEQYF. DNA of the CDR3: TGTGCCAGCAGCCAAGATAGTTGGCTAGCGAGCCCCTACGAGCAGTACTTC.

The DNA for the CDR3 is TGTGCCAGCAGGGTGGCAGGGGTAAACACTGAAGCTTTCTTT. The encoded protein is CASRVAGVNTEAFF. The chain joins TRBV7-2 to TRBJ1-1, with D tentatively TRBD1 (6 bases). V was trimmed by 6 bases and J by 2 bases, leaving 13 bases between them. Per germline, CDR1 SGHTA and CDR2 FQGNSA. The CDR3 runs to 14 residues.

On this clonotype: The junction shows a germline mismatch at one end, possibly a read error. This sequence joins TRBV7-9 and TRBJ2-7; D unresolved. The CDR3 loop spans 14 amino acids. Per the germline V gene, CDR1 is SEHNR and CDR2 is FQNEAQ (reference sequence). As DNA, the CDR3 is TGTTCCAGCAGCTTAGTGGGCAGCTGGTACGAGCAGTACTTC. This gives the protein CSSSLVGSWYEQYF.

The rearrangement uses TRBV5-1 and TRBJ2-7; no firm D call. V lost 5 bases and J lost 2, with 14 bases in between. Germline CDR1 and CDR2: SGHRS and YFSETQ. The CDR3 is 14 residues long. The CDR3 DNA reads TGCGCCAGCAGATCCGACCTTATCACCTACGAGCAGTACTTC. Protein sequence: CASRSDLITYEQYF.

As concerns this clonotype: The final CDR3 position lacks the conserved phenylalanine or tryptophan, pointing to a likely read error. V gene TRBV6-2 or TRBV6-3 combines with J gene TRBJ2-1; perhaps TRBD1 as D (5 bases). The V end was cut by 11 bases, the J end by 3 bases, with 17 bases between. Germline CDR1 reads MNHEY; CDR2 reads SVGEGT. CDR3 length: 14 residues. CDR3 protein: CAASTGRFYNEQFV. The CDR3 nucleotides are TGTGCCGCCTCCACAGGACGGTTCTACAATGAGCAGTTCGTC.

This clonotype has only one observation. The genes are TRBV20-1 and TRBJ1-2; a possible D gene is TRBD1 (6 bases). V lost 7 bases and J 0 bases, leaving 21 bases between the germline ends. CDR3 length equals 16 residues. Per the germline V gene, CDR1 is DFQATT and CDR2 is SNEGSKA (reference sequence). DNA of the CDR3: TGCAGTGACAAGGGACAAGGGTTGGGAGCTAACTATGGCTACACCTTC. It encodes CSDKGQGLGANYGYTF.

This clonotype was counted only a few times. The chain links TRBV20-1 to TRBJ2-1; TRBD2 agrees at 13 bases. V gave up 2 bases and J gave up 7 bases; unmatched junction bases: 11. Germline CDR1 and CDR2: DFQATT and SNEGSKA (reference sequence). The CDR3 totals 17 residues. The CDR3 DNA is TGCAGTGCTAGACTACCCGGACTAGCGGGAGTAGGGAATGAGCAGTTCTTC. Translated: CSARLPGLAGVGNEQFF.

The chain has TRBV9 and TRBJ2-6; 8 bases line up with TRBD1. The CDR3 loop spans 15 amino acids. The ends lost 3 bases at V and 8 bases at J; junction bases unmatched: 7. Germline loops: CDR1 SGDLS, CDR2 YYNGEE. CDR3 residues: CASSARDRHPNVLTF. For the CDR3, the DNA is TGTGCCAGCAGCGCTCGGGACAGGCATCCCAACGTCCTGACTTTC.

V and J are TRBV10-3 and TRBJ1-2; 7 bases align to TRBD1. The CDR3 consists of 15 residues. Germline values: CDR1 ENHRY, CDR2 SYGVKD. Germline trimming cut 7 bases from V and 2 bases from J; bases unmatched to any gene: 10. The CDR3 sequence is CAINQGGGLNYGYTF. CDR3 bases: TGTGCCATCAATCAAGGAGGGGGCTTGAACTATGGCTACACCTTC.

A few counts support this clonotype. The chain employs TRBV10-3 and TRBJ2-2; the match to TRBD1 covers 9 bases. This CDR3 has 16 residues. Germline CDR1 and CDR2: ENHRY and SYGVKD. The J segment lost 3 bases and the V segment lost 4 bases, leaving 6 bases of the junction unmatched. CDR3 DNA sequence: TGTGCCATCAGTGCGGGGACAGGGAGTCACACCGGGGAGCTGTTTTTT. It codes for CAISAGTGSHTGELFF.